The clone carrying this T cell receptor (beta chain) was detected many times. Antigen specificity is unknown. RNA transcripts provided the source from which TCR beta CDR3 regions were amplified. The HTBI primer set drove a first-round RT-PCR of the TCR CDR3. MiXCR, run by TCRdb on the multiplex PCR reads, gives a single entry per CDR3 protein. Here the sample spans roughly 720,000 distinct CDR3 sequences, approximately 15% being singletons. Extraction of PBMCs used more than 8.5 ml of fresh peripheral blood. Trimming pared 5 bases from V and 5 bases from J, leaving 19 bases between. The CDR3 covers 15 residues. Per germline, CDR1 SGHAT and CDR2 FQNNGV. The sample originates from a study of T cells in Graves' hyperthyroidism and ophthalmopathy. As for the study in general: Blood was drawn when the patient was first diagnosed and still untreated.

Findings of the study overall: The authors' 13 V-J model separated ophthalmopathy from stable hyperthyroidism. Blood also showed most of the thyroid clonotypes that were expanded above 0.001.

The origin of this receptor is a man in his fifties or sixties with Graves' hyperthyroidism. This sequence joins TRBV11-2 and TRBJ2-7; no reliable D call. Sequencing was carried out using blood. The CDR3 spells CASSPDKGFGNEQYF. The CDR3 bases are TGTGCCAGCAGCCCAGATAAGGGCTTCGGCAACGAGCAGTACTTC.